Each of the 17 T cell receptor beta chains below was sequenced from the same sample in a study of blood T cell repertoires in COVID-19. Repertoires were generated with immunoSEQ multiplex PCR, while TCRdb's copy carries only in-frame clones and drops some. The table lists some 190,000 clones, approximately 86% of them singletons, with approximately 7% in the top ten. The sequencing input was peripheral blood. The origin of the receptors is a man older than 75 with COVID-19, enrolled during active disease.

The chain carries TRBV18 and TRBJ2-2; D is uncertain. Trimming pared 2 bases from V and 4 bases from J, leaving 14 bases between. Germline CDR1 KGHSH, CDR2 LQKENI. The CDR3 contains 16 residues. The CDR3 bases are TGTGCCAGCTCACCAGCACTCAGGTCCAGCACCGGGGAGCTGTTTTTT. This encodes CASSPALRSSTGELFF.

V and J are TRBV5-6 and TRBJ1-6; 7 bases line up with TRBD1. The CDR3 extends over 16 amino acids. V trimming: 4 bases; J trimming: 9 bases; junction bases outside the gene matches: 13. CDR1 and CDR2 from the germline V gene are SGHDT and YYEEEE. CDR3 nucleotides: TGTGCCAGCAGCCTCCGACAGGGACCCTCGAGTTCACCCCTCCACTTT. Encoded protein: CASSLRQGPSSSPLHF.

The gene calls are TRBV9 and TRBJ2-7; 8 nucleotides line up with TRBD1. CDR1 SGDLS and CDR2 YYNGEE come from the germline V gene. After removal of 4 bases from V and 1 base from J, the junction contained 7 bases not matched to a gene. This CDR3 comprises 15 residues. In nucleotides, the CDR3 is TGTGCCAGCAGCAAGAACGGACAGGGATCCTACGAGCAGTACTTC. The encoded protein is CASSKNGQGSYEQYF.

The V call is TRBV4-3, the J call TRBJ1-1; D perhaps matches TRBD1 (5 bases). V was pared by 0 bases and J by 5 bases, with 13 bases between. This CDR3 region has 15 residues. The germline V gene encodes CDR1 LGHNA and CDR2 YSLEER. CDR3: CASSQDYVEGTEAFF. In nucleotides, the CDR3 is TGCGCCAGCAGCCAAGATTACGTGGAGGGGACTGAAGCTTTCTTT.

The chain is built from TRBV5-1 and TRBJ1-1; D remains ambiguous. Germline lookup yields CDR1 SGHRS and CDR2 YFSETQ. The CDR3 consists of 14 residues. V dropped 2 bases and J dropped 1 base, with 9 bases sitting between them. CDR3 amino acids: CASSFLAANTEAFF. As DNA, the CDR3 is TGCGCCAGCAGCTTTCTAGCCGCGAACACTGAAGCTTTCTTT.

The rearrangement links TRBV5-1 to TRBJ1-1; weak D call: TRBD1 (6 bases). The germline V gene encodes CDR1 SGHRS and CDR2 YFSETQ. The CDR3 sequence is 17 residues long. The V end was cut by 5 bases, the J end by 0 bases, with 20 bases between. CDR3 nucleotides: TGCGCCAGCAGTTCAGGGTATACCCAGGGGCTGAACACTGAAGCTTTCTTT. It is translated as CASSSGYTQGLNTEAFF.

The J gene is TRBJ2-2, the V gene TRBV10-3; TRBD1 matches 8 bases. Germline V gene lookup returns CDR1 ENHRY and CDR2 SYGVKD. The CDR3 extends over 14 amino acids. Trimming took 7 bases from V and 4 from J; bases not matched to a gene: 5. CDR3 residues: CAINLGQGTGELFF. The DNA of the CDR3 is TGTGCCATCAATCTCGGACAGGGCACCGGGGAGCTGTTTTTT.

The chain recombines TRBV4-1 with TRBJ2-1; D remains ambiguous. V gave up 0 bases and J gave up 10 bases, with 13 bases separating them. The CDR3 covers 14 residues. Germline V gene sequence: CDR1 MGHRA, CDR2 YSYEKL. The CDR3, as DNA: TGCGCCAGCAGCCAAGATAGAGAGGTTTTGGAGCAGTTCTTC. It yields the protein CASSQDREVLEQFF.

The rearrangement uses TRBV7-7 and TRBJ2-5; D is perhaps TRBD2 (6 bases). Trimming shortened V by 0 bases and J by 8 bases, and 7 bases separated the two germline ends. CDR3 length: 12 residues. Germline V CDR1 and CDR2: SSHAT, FNYEAQ (reference sequence). The chain's CDR3 is CASSLAEGTQYF. CDR3 in DNA: TGTGCCAGCAGCTTAGCGGAGGGCACCCAGTACTTC.

The chain combines TRBV5-1 with TRBJ2-2; maybe TRBD1 (6 bases). V was clipped by 1 base and J by 5 bases, with 9 bases between them. The CDR3 is made up of 14 amino acids. Germline loops: CDR1 SGHRS, CDR2 YFSETQ. The CDR3 nucleotides are TGCGCCAGCAGCTTGACAGGGATGACCGGGGAGCTGTTTTTT. As protein: CASSLTGMTGELFF.

V gene TRBV6-5 combines with J gene TRBJ1-2; 8 nucleotides align to TRBD1. The CDR3 extends over 13 amino acids. The V and J ends lost 5 bases and 6 bases, in that order; junction bases with no gene match: 5. Germline V CDR1 and CDR2: MNHEY, SVGAGI. CDR3 nucleotides: TGTGCCAGCAGTAAACAGGGGGAGGATGGCTACACCTTC. Its protein product is CASSKQGEDGYTF.

The V call is TRBV2, the J call TRBJ1-2; 8 bases line up with TRBD1. V shed 6 bases, J shed 0 bases, and the junction held 6 bases outside the gene matches. The CDR3 is 15 amino acids. From germline, CDR1 is SNHLY and CDR2 FYNNEI. CDR3 nucleotides: TGTGCCAGCAGCTCGGACAGGGCGTCTAACTATGGCTACACCTTC. This translates into CASSSDRASNYGYTF.

This chain links TRBV6-5 with TRBJ1-3, with D uncertain. The V end was cut by 8 bases, the J end by 0 bases, with 8 bases between. This CDR3 is built from 13 residues. Per germline, CDR1 MNHEY and CDR2 SVGAGI. This chain's CDR3 is CASQATSGNTIYF. The DNA of the CDR3 is TGTGCCAGCCAGGCCACCTCTGGAAACACCATATATTTT.

The V gene is TRBV10-3, the J gene TRBJ2-5, with 9 bases matching TRBD1. The CDR3 spans 15 residues. Trimming took 6 bases from V and 7 from J; bases not matched to a gene: 12. Looked up from germline, CDR1 is ENHRY and CDR2 is SYGVKD. CDR3 residues: CAISEGTGKGRTQYF. The CDR3 region has the DNA TGTGCCATCAGCGAAGGGACAGGGAAAGGTCGGACCCAGTACTTC.

The chain joins TRBV7-9 to TRBJ2-7; the D is unclear. The length of the CDR3 is 11 residues. With 3 bases removed from V and 7 bases from J, the gap between germline ends came to 7 bases. The V gene's germline CDR1 is SEHNR and CDR2 FQNEAQ (reference sequence). In DNA form, the CDR3 reads TGTGCCAGCAGCTTTGCGGCTGAGCAGTACTTC. It codes for CASSFAAEQYF.

V gene TRBV5-4 combines with J gene TRBJ2-5, with 13 nucleotides matching TRBD2. Germline CDR1 reads SGHNT; CDR2 reads YYREEE (reference sequence). Trimming removed 4 bases from V and 5 bases from J; junction bases left unmatched: 8. The CDR3 covers 16 residues. For the CDR3, the DNA is TGTGCCAGCAGCGTGCAACTAGCGGGGGGGCGGGAGACCCAGTACTTC. It yields the protein CASSVQLAGGRETQYF. Based on the CDR3 plus reference TRBV5-4 and TRBJ2-5, the full variable domain is ETGVTQSPTHLIKTRGQQVTLRCSSQSGHNTVSWYQQALGQGPQFIFQYYREEENGRGNFPPRFSGLQFPNYSSELNVNALELDDSALYLCASSVQLAGGRETQYFGPGTRLLVL.

The chain joins TRBV6-5 to TRBJ1-1, with 8 bases lining up with TRBD1. Germline V gives CDR1 MNHEY, CDR2 SVGAGI. Unmatched junction bases numbered 10, after V lost 7 bases and J lost 6 bases. This CDR3 contains 14 residues. The CDR3 bases are TGTGCCAGCACCATCCCCGACAGGGGCGCTGAAGCTTTCTTT. Encoded protein: CASTIPDRGAEAFF.